The 14 T cell receptor beta chains listed next were all sequenced from one sample in a study of shared clonotypes between healthy human individuals. Sequenced by immunoSEQ multiplex PCR; TCRdb stores in-frame clones only, minus some. The sample has roughly 2.2 million clones; under 95% are singletons. The specimen sequenced was naive CD4+ T cells from PBMCs. The subset was: CD45RA+ positively selected. The receptors were sampled from a man younger than 30 in good health. Some clones in this sample may be carry-over from other donors' samples.

The CDR3 here is CASSPGQNLYGYTF. CDR3 nucleotide sequence: TGTGCCAGCAGCCCGGGACAGAACCTTTATGGCTACACCTTC. The V gene is TRBV7-6, the J gene TRBJ1-2; TRBD1 matches 7 bases. The V segment lost 5 bases and the J segment 5 bases; nucleotides outside the gene matches: 8. The length of the CDR3 is 14 residues. In germline, CDR1 is SGHVS, CDR2 FNYEAQ.

DNA of the CDR3: TGTGCCAGCAGCTCAACAGGACACACAGATACGCAGTATTTT. It codes for CASSSTGHTDTQYF. The chain joins TRBV7-7 to TRBJ2-3; D perhaps matches TRBD1 (5 bases). The CDR3 consists of 14 residues. Germline-derived CDR1 and CDR2 are SSHAT and FNYEAQ (reference sequence). Trimming took off 4 bases at V and 2 bases at J, with 10 bases between the two ends. Drawing the rest from reference TRBV7-7 and TRBJ2-3, the complete variable domain is GAGVSQSPRYKVTKRGQDVTLRCDPISSHATLYWYQQALGQGPEFLTYFNYEAQPDKSGLPSDRFSAERPEGSISTLTIQRTEQRDSAMYRCASSSTGHTDTQYFGPGTRLTVL.

The chain recombines TRBV29-1 with TRBJ2-7, with 7 bases that match TRBD1. V lost 6 bases, J lost 0 bases, and 8 bases stayed unmatched. Germline V gives CDR1 SQVTM, CDR2 ANQGSEA. The length of the CDR3 is 14 residues. The CDR3 sequence: CSVPRQGPSYEQYF. In DNA form, the CDR3 reads TGCAGCGTCCCGAGACAGGGACCCTCCTACGAGCAGTACTTC.

This chain connects TRBV6-1 to TRBJ2-1; D may be TRBD2 (7 bases). The CDR3 sequence is 13 residues long. Looked up from germline, CDR1 is MNHNS and CDR2 is SASEGT. V was clipped by 6 bases and J by 6 bases, with 12 bases between them. CDR3 amino acids: CASREGGGNEQFF. The CDR3, as DNA: TGTGCCAGCAGGGAGGGGGGGGGCAATGAGCAGTTCTTC.

The chain couples TRBV9 to TRBJ2-1; D call uncertain. The V end lost 0 bases, the J end lost 0 bases, and 10 bases lay between the germline ends. The germline V gene has CDR1 SGDLS and CDR2 YYNGEE. CDR3 length equals 16 residues. CDR3 sequence reads: CASSVGLASSYNEQFF. CDR3 bases: TGTGCCAGCAGCGTAGGGCTCGCGAGCTCCTACAATGAGCAGTTCTTC.

This clone was picked up one time. Other DNA sequences within the sample encode an identical CDR3. The gene calls are TRBV28 and TRBJ2-1; D is tentatively TRBD1 or TRBD2 (6 bases each). The ends were cut back, 6 bases at V and 0 bases at J, with 12 bases in the middle. CDR3 length: 15 amino acids. The V gene's germline CDR1 is MDHEN and CDR2 SYDVKM. The CDR3 DNA reads TGTGCCAGCAGCCAAGGGGGGAGCTCCTACAATGAGCAGTTCTTC. Its protein product is CASSQGGSSYNEQFF.

This sequence joins TRBV6-5 and TRBJ1-1, with 8 bases fitting TRBD1. CDR1 is MNHEY and CDR2 is SVGAGI in the germline V gene. V lost 6 bases to trimming and J lost 4 bases; unmatched junction nucleotides: 10. This CDR3 is built from 15 residues. As DNA, the CDR3 is TGTGCCAGCAGCGAAACAGGGGGGAGGAGCACTGAAGCTTTCTTT. Protein sequence: CASSETGGRSTEAFF.

This chain joins TRBV7-3 and TRBJ2-3, with TRBD1 identical over 7 bases. The CDR3 totals 15 residues. Germline assignment: CDR1 SGHTA and CDR2 FQGTGA. With V trimmed by 4 bases and J by 4 bases, 8 bases remained unmatched. CDR3 sequence (DNA): TGTGCCAGCAGCTACCGACAGGGTAATGCAGATACGCAGTATTTT. This codes for CASSYRQGNADTQYF. Combining the CDR3 with reference TRBV7-3 and TRBJ2-3 gives the whole variable domain GAGVSQTPSNKVTEKGKYVELRCDPISGHTALYWYRQSLGQGPEFLIYFQGTGAADDSGLPNDRFFAVRPEGSVSTLKIQRTERGDSAVYLCASSYRQGNADTQYFGPGTRLTVL.

This rearrangement joins TRBV7-2 to TRBJ2-2, with D tentatively TRBD1 or TRBD2 (6 bases each). V was shortened by 3 bases and J by 0 bases, with 8 bases between the two germline ends. The CDR3 consists of 15 residues. Germline V gene lookup returns CDR1 SGHTA and CDR2 FQGNSA. The CDR3 DNA is TGTGCCAGCAGCTTTGGGGGGCCGAACACCGGGGAGCTGTTTTTT. It is translated as CASSFGGPNTGELFF.

Comment on this clone: At the DNA level, this CDR3 is encoded by other sequences in the same sample as well. The V gene is TRBV5-1, the J gene TRBJ1-5, with D uncertain. V dropped 0 bases and J dropped 7 bases, with 5 bases sitting between them. Germline-derived CDR1 and CDR2 are SGHRS and YFSETQ. The CDR3 runs to 12 residues. CDR3 in DNA: TGCGCCAGCAGCTTGGAAGGGCAGCCCCAGCATTTT. This translates into CASSLEGQPQHF.

The chain links TRBV19 to TRBJ1-1, with D perhaps matching TRBD1 (5 bases). Between the trimmed V and J ends, which lost 11 bases and 4 bases, there was a span of 11 bases. Per the germline V gene, CDR1 is LNHDA and CDR2 is SQIVND (reference sequence). CDR3 length: 11 residues. CDR3 in DNA: TGTGCCTCCTGGGGGGTCACTGAAGCTTTCTTT. Amino acids: CASWGVTEAFF. Full variable domain (outside the CDR3, taken from reference TRBV19 and TRBJ1-1): DGGITQSPKYLFRKEGQNVTLSCEQNLNHDAMYWYRQDPGQGLRLIYYSQIVNDFQKGDIAEGYSVSREKKESFPLTVTSAQKNPTAFYLCASWGVTEAFFGQGTRLTVV.

The genes are TRBV25-1 and TRBJ2-5, with 13 nucleotides matching TRBD2. CDR1 is MGHDK, CDR2 SYGVNS, per germline. The CDR3 totals 17 residues. V lost 0 bases to trimming and J lost 4 bases; unmatched junction nucleotides: 5. Written as DNA, the CDR3 is TGTGCCAGCAGTGAATACCGGACTAGCGGGAGAGCAGAGACCCAGTACTTC. This gives the protein CASSEYRTSGRAETQYF.

In its sample, this clone was seen once. The J gene is TRBJ1-1, the V gene TRBV5-8; no firm D call. The CDR3 totals 13 residues. Germline V lookup: CDR1 SGHTS, CDR2 YDEGEE. V gave up 0 bases and J gave up 4 bases, with 7 bases separating them. The CDR3 DNA reads TGTGCCAGCAGCTTGGCCTTCGGCACTGAAGCTTTCTTT. Amino acid sequence: CASSLAFGTEAFF.

The J gene is TRBJ1-2, the V gene TRBV5-1; D possibly corresponds to TRBD1 (6 bases). Germline CDR1 SGHRS, CDR2 YFSETQ. This CDR3 has 15 residues. V was cut by 4 bases and J by 0 bases, with 13 bases left in between. For the CDR3, the DNA is TGCGCCAGCAGCAGTCAGGGGAAACCTAACTATGGCTACACCTTC. Translating gives CASSSQGKPNYGYTF.